This entry concerns a single T cell receptor (beta chain). No antigen is known for it. V lost 5 bases and J 7 bases, leaving 13 bases between the germline ends. Germline CDR1 and CDR2: SGHRS and YFSETQ. This CDR3 comprises 13 residues. This entry belongs to a study of CD8+CD57+ T cells in acquired aplastic anemia. About the study: Quantities of DNA derived from sorted CD4+ and CD8+ cells averaged around 3 ug. Study-level results: Controls and patients did not differ significantly in CD8+ Simpson's diversity. Between patients and controls, about 30 CD8+ CDR3 sequences were found in common.

The use of genomic DNA as template underpinned the TCR beta VDJ and CDR3 profiling. TCRdb itself ran the reads through MiXCR, one entry per CDR3 protein. The sample has about 190,000 distinct CDR3 sequences, around 65% seen once. The V call is TRBV5-1, the J call TRBJ2-1; no definite D call. The sequenced material came from sorted CD4+, CD8+, or CD8+CD57+ T cells (not recorded which) from PBMCs. The TCR originated in a human donor with severe aplastic anemia or a healthy control (not recorded which). The CDR3 DNA follows: TGCGCCAGCAGTAGGGTTGAAGGTAATGAGCAGTTCTTC. Its protein product is CASSRVEGNEQFF.